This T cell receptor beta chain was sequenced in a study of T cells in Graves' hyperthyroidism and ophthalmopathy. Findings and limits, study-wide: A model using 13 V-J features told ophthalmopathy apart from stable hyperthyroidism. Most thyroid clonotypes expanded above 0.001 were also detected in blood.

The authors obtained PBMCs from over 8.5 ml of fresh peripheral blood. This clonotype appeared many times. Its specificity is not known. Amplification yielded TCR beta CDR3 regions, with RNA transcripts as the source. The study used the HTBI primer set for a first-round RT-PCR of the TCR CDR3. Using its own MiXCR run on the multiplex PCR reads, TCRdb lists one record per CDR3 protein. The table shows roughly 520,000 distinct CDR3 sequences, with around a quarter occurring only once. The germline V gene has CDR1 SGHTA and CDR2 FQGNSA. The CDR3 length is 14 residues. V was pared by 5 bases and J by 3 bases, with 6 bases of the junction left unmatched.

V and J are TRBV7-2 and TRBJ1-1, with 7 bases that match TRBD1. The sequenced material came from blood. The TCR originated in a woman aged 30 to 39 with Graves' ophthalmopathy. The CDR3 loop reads CASSTPGQYTEAFF. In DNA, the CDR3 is TGTGCCAGCAGCACACCGGGACAGTACACTGAAGCTTTCTTT.